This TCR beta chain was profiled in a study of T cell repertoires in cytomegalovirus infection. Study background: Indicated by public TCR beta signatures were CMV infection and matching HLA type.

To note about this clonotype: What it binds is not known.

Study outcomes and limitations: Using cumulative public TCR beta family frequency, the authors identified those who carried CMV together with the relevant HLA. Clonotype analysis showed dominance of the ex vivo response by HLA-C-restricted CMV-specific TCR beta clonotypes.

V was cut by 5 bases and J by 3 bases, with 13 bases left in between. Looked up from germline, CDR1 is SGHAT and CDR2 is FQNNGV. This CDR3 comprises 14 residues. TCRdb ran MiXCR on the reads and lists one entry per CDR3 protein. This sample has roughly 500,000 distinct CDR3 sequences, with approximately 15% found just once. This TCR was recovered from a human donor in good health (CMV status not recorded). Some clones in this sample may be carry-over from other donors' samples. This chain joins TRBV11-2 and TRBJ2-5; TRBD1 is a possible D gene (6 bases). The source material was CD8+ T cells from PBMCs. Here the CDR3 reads CASSPWDKKETQYF. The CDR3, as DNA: TGTGCCAGCAGCCCGTGGGACAAAAAAGAGACCCAGTACTTC.